This is a list of T cell receptor beta chains from one sample in a study of vaccination and CD4 T cells after COVID-19. TCRdb re-called the PCR reads with MiXCR, one entry per CDR3 protein. The data hold under 25,000 distinct CDR3 sequences, with around 83% observed a single time. What these receptors recognize is not known. This specimen was CD4+ T cells from blood, cultured in vitro, taken after SARS-CoV-2 vaccination. The receptors were gathered from a human donor who received a COVID-19 vaccine. The CDR3 runs from the conserved cysteine through the conserved F or W. Fields, in order: clone size, J gene, V gene, D gene, CDR3 protein, CDR3 DNA. The D gene is left open where the match is weak. Size values are once, few and many counts, or a class for expanded clones, and some rows have none.

size: NA
J: TRBJ2-3
V: TRBV29-1
D: NA
CDR3: CSVDREADTQYF
DNA: TGCAGCGTTGACAGGGAGGCAGATACGCAGTATTTT

size: NA
J: TRBJ2-5
V: TRBV7-8
D: NA
CDR3: CASSSPSARETQYF
DNA: TGTGCCAGCAGCTCCCCTAGCGCCAGAGAGACCCAGTACTTC

size: NA
J: TRBJ1-1
V: TRBV6-1
D: TRBD1
CDR3: CASGHRGVPEAFF
DNA: TGTGCCAGCGGCCACAGGGGAGTACCTGAAGCTTTCTTT

size: NA
J: TRBJ1-2
V: TRBV6-4
D: NA
CDR3: CASKLSEGGDYGYTF
DNA: TGTGCCAGCAAATTATCGGAGGGAGGGGACTATGGCTACACCTTC

size: NA
J: TRBJ2-1
V: TRBV7-2
D: TRBD2
CDR3: CASSLAGTSGLDNNEQFF
DNA: TGTGCCAGCAGCTTAGCCGGGACTAGCGGCTTGGACAACAATGAGCAGTTCTTC

size: NA
J: TRBJ1-5
V: TRBV5-6
D: NA
CDR3: CASSSEGRNQPQHF
DNA: TGTGCCAGCAGCTCGGAGGGTCGCAATCAGCCCCAGCATTTT

size: once
J: TRBJ1-5
V: TRBV18
D: TRBD1
CDR3: CASSPTGAQPQHF
DNA: TGTGCCAGCTCACCCACAGGGGCCCAGCCCCAGCATTTT

size: NA
J: TRBJ2-1
V: TRBV7-3
D: NA
CDR3: CASSLSGPSNEQFF
DNA: TGTGCCAGCAGCTTAAGCGGCCCCTCCAATGAGCAGTTCTTC

size: NA
J: TRBJ1-2
V: TRBV10-3
D: NA
CDR3: CAISDGASVTSNYGYTF
DNA: TGTGCCATCAGTGATGGGGCCAGCGTCACATCTAACTATGGCTACACCTTC

size: NA
J: TRBJ2-5
V: TRBV27
D: NA
CDR3: CASSPLGQIQETQYF
DNA: TGTGCCAGCAGTCCGCTTGGCCAAATACAAGAGACCCAGTACTTC

size: NA
J: TRBJ1-2
V: TRBV2
D: TRBD1
CDR3: CASSDRGGDRYYGYTF
DNA: TGTGCCAGCAGTGACCGAGGGGGCGATCGATACTATGGCTACACCTTC

size: NA
J: TRBJ1-2
V: TRBV12-3/TRBV12-4
D: NA
CDR3: CASSLGENTF
DNA: TGTGCCAGCAGTTTGGGTGAGAACACCTTC

size: NA
J: TRBJ2-5
V: TRBV11-2
D: TRBD2
CDR3: CASSRGLAGGLQETQYF
DNA: TGTGCCAGCAGCCGGGGACTAGCGGGGGGACTACAAGAGACCCAGTACTTC

size: NA
J: TRBJ1-2
V: TRBV6-5
D: NA
CDR3: CASSYSSGDYGYTF
DNA: TGTGCCAGCAGTTACTCATCAGGAGACTATGGCTACACCTTC

size: NA
J: TRBJ2-7
V: TRBV12-3/TRBV12-4
D: TRBD1
CDR3: CASSYLGDRDPYEQYF
DNA: TGTGCCAGCAGTTACCTGGGGGACAGGGATCCCTACGAGCAGTACTTC

size: NA
J: TRBJ1-2
V: TRBV6-2/TRBV6-3
D: NA
CDR3: CASSYFGNYGYTF
DNA: TGTGCCAGCAGTTACTTCGGGAACTATGGCTACACCTTC

size: NA
J: TRBJ1-1
V: TRBV20-1
D: TRBD1
CDR3: CSGTGGRTEAFF
DNA: TGCAGTGGCACAGGGGGGCGCACTGAAGCTTTCTTT

size: NA
J: TRBJ1-2
V: TRBV6-1
D: TRBD1
CDR3: CASSEGQGGTNYGYTF
DNA: TGTGCCAGCAGCGAGGGACAGGGAGGAACTAACTATGGCTACACCTTC

size: NA
J: TRBJ1-6
V: TRBV6-5
D: NA
CDR3: CASSYQPRNSPLHF
DNA: TGTGCCAGCAGTTACCAACCCCGTAATTCACCCCTCCACTTT

size: NA
J: TRBJ2-5
V: TRBV20-1
D: TRBD2
CDR3: CSARTSGGPQETQYF
DNA: TGCAGTGCTCGGACTAGCGGGGGACCTCAAGAGACCCAGTACTTC

size: NA
J: TRBJ1-2
V: TRBV2
D: TRBD1
CDR3: CASFQQGAGGYTF
DNA: TGTGCCAGCTTTCAACAGGGGGCGGGTGGCTACACCTTC

size: NA
J: TRBJ2-1
V: TRBV24-1
D: NA
CDR3: CATSDRGNNEQFF
DNA: TGTGCCACCAGTGACCGGGGGAACAATGAGCAGTTCTTC

size: NA
J: TRBJ1-1
V: TRBV11-3
D: NA
CDR3: CASSPLGGSNTEAFF
DNA: TGTGCCAGCAGCCCCTTGGGCGGATCGAACACTGAAGCTTTCTTT

size: few
J: TRBJ1-5
V: TRBV6-2/TRBV6-3
D: NA
CDR3: CASSYGGGNQPQHF
DNA: TGTGCCAGCAGTTACGGGGGAGGCAATCAGCCCCAGCATTTT

size: NA
J: TRBJ1-1
V: TRBV20-1
D: TRBD1
CDR3: CSARDLAGQGGILEQNTEAFF
DNA: TGCAGTGCTAGAGATCTGGCGGGACAGGGGGGAATCTTGGAACAGAACACTGAAGCTTTCTTT

size: few
J: TRBJ1-5
V: TRBV6-5
D: TRBD1
CDR3: CASSWGQGTHQPQHF
DNA: TGTGCCAGCAGTTGGGGACAGGGAACTCATCAGCCCCAGCATTTT

size: NA
J: TRBJ1-2
V: TRBV20-1
D: NA
CDR3: CSARGGAYGYTF
DNA: TGCAGTGCTAGAGGGGGGGCGTATGGCTACACCTTC

size: NA
J: TRBJ1-5
V: TRBV20-1
D: NA
CDR3: CSANQADNQPQHF
DNA: TGCAGTGCTAACCAAGCCGACAATCAGCCCCAGCATTTT

size: NA
J: TRBJ1-1
V: TRBV11-2
D: NA
CDR3: CASSLSGITEAFF
DNA: TGTGCCAGCAGCTTATCCGGGATCACTGAAGCTTTCTTT

size: NA
J: TRBJ1-5
V: TRBV24-1
D: TRBD1
CDR3: CATSETGGLGQPQHF
DNA: TGTGCCACCAGTGAAACAGGGGGCCTAGGGCAGCCCCAGCATTTT

size: NA
J: TRBJ2-6
V: TRBV6-1
D: TRBD1
CDR3: CASSAQGASTGANVLTF
DNA: TGTGCCAGCTCTGCTCAGGGGGCTAGTACTGGGGCCAACGTCCTGACTTTC

size: NA
J: TRBJ1-3
V: TRBV20-1
D: NA
CDR3: CSALHGTRGNTIYF
DNA: TGCAGTGCTTTACACGGGACTCGAGGAAACACCATATATTTT

size: once
J: TRBJ1-5
V: TRBV19
D: NA
CDR3: CASSIRSISNQPQHF
DNA: TGTGCCAGTAGCATTCGTTCAATTAGCAATCAGCCCCAGCATTTT

size: NA
J: TRBJ1-4
V: TRBV6-1
D: NA
CDR3: CAGPSRSNEKLFF
DNA: TGTGCCGGCCCCAGCAGGTCGAATGAAAAACTGTTTTTT

size: once
J: TRBJ2-6
V: TRBV5-1
D: TRBD2
CDR3: CASSPRTSGGHLSGANVLTF
DNA: TGCGCCAGCAGCCCGCGGACTAGCGGGGGGCACCTCTCTGGGGCCAACGTCCTGACTTTC

size: NA
J: TRBJ1-5
V: TRBV12-5
D: NA
CDR3: CASGSVVSNQPQHF
DNA: TGTGCTAGTGGTTCGGTCGTTAGCAATCAGCCCCAGCATTTT

size: few
J: TRBJ1-5
V: TRBV5-4
D: TRBD1
CDR3: CASSFTGTGARQPQHF
DNA: TGTGCCAGCAGCTTTACCGGGACAGGGGCCCGCCAGCCCCAGCATTTT

size: few
J: TRBJ1-2
V: TRBV20-1
D: NA
CDR3: CSASLPERDMRNYGYTF
DNA: TGCAGTGCTAGCCTACCAGAAAGGGACATGAGGAACTATGGCTACACCTTC

size: NA
J: TRBJ2-3
V: TRBV7-9
D: TRBD2
CDR3: CASSLIAGGLGDTQYF
DNA: TGTGCCAGCAGCTTGATAGCGGGGGGGCTGGGAGATACGCAGTATTTT

size: NA
J: TRBJ1-6
V: TRBV25-1
D: NA
CDR3: CASSPRRRSSYNSPLHF
DNA: TGTGCCAGCAGTCCCAGACGGAGGAGCTCCTATAATTCACCCCTCCACTTT

size: NA
J: TRBJ2-2
V: TRBV27
D: TRBD2
CDR3: CASSRSGGAGELFF
DNA: TGTGCCAGCAGCCGTAGCGGGGGGGCCGGGGAGCTGTTTTTT

size: NA
J: TRBJ2-1
V: TRBV19
D: NA
CDR3: CATKGSYNEQFF
DNA: TGTGCCACCAAGGGGTCCTACAATGAGCAGTTCTTC

size: NA
J: TRBJ1-3
V: TRBV5-1
D: NA
CDR3: CASWLWGAGNTIYF
DNA: TGCGCCAGCTGGCTGTGGGGGGCTGGAAACACCATATATTTT

size: once
J: TRBJ2-7
V: TRBV6-5
D: TRBD1
CDR3: CASSYRNRGTYEQYF
DNA: TGTGCCAGCAGTTACCGGAACAGGGGGACCTACGAGCAGTACTTC

size: NA
J: TRBJ1-6
V: TRBV20-1
D: NA
CDR3: CSAVGGGNSPLHF
DNA: TGCAGTGCTGTCGGGGGGGGTAATTCACCCCTCCACTTT

size: NA
J: TRBJ2-5
V: TRBV20-1
D: TRBD2
CDR3: CSARVLLAGDQETQYF
DNA: TGCAGTGCTAGAGTTTTACTTGCGGGGGACCAAGAGACCCAGTACTTC

size: NA
J: TRBJ2-2
V: TRBV7-6
D: NA
CDR3: CASSSVNTGELFF
DNA: TGTGCCAGCAGTTCAGTGAACACCGGGGAGCTGTTTTTT